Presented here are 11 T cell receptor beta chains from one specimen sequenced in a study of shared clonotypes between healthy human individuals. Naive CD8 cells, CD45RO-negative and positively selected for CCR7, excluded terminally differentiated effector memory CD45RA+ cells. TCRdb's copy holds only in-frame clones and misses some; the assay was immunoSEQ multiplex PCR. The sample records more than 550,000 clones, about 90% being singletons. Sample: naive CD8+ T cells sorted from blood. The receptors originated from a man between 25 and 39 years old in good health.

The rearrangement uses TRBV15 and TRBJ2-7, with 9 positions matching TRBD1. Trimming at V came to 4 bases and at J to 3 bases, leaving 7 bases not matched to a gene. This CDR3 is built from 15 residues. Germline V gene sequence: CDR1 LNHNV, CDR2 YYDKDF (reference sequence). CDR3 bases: TGTGCCACCAGCAACACCCGGGACAGGGTCTACGAGCAGTACTTC. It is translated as CATSNTRDRVYEQYF.

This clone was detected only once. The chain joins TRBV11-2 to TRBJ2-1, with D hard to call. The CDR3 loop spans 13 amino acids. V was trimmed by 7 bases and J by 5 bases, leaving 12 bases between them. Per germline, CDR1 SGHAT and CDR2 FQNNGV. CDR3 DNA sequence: TGTGCCAGCACCTCAGCTGGACACAATGAGCAGTTCTTC. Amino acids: CASTSAGHNEQFF.

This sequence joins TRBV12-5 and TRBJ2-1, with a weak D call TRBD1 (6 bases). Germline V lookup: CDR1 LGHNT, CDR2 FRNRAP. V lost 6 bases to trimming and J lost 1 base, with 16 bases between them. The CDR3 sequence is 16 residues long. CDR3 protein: CASGTSAQGSYNEQFF. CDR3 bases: TGTGCTAGTGGCACTAGTGCACAGGGATCCTACAATGAGCAGTTCTTC.

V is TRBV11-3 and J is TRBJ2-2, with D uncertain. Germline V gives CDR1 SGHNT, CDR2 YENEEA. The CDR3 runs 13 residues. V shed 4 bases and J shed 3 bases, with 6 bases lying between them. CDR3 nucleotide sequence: TGTGCCAGCAGCTGGGTTTACACCGGGGAGCTGTTTTTT. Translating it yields CASSWVYTGELFF.

CDR3 coding DNA: TGTGCCAGCAGCGGGCGGGGTGGCACAGATACGCAGTATTTT. It translates to CASSGRGGTDTQYF. J is TRBJ2-3 and V is TRBV7-9, with D possibly TRBD2 on 6 matching bases. With 5 bases removed from V and 1 base from J, the gap between germline ends came to 10 bases. CDR3 length: 14 residues. Germline CDR1 is SEHNR and CDR2 is FQNEAQ (reference sequence).

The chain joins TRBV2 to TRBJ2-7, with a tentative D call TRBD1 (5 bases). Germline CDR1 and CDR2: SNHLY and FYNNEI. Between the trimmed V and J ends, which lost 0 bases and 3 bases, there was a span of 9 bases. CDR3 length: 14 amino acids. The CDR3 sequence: CASSEARGYYEQYF. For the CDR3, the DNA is TGTGCCAGCAGTGAAGCAAGGGGATACTACGAGCAGTACTTC.

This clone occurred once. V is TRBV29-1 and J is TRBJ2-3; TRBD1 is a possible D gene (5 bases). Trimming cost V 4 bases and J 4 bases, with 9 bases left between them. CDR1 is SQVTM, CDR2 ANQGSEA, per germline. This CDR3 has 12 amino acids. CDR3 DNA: TGCAGCGTTGCCCGACAGCCAGATACGCAGTATTTT. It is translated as CSVARQPDTQYF.

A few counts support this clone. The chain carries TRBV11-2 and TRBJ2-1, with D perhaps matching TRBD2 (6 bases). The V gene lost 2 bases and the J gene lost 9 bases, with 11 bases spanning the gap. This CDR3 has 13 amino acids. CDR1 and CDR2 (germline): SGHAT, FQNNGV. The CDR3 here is CASSLSEGGEQFF. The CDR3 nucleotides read TGTGCCAGCAGCTTATCGGAGGGCGGTGAGCAGTTCTTC.

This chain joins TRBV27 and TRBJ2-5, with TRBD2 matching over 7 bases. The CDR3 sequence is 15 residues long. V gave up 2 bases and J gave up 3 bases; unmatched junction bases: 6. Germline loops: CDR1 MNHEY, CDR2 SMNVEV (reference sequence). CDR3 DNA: TGTGCCAGCAGTTTACTCGGGGAGGGTGAAGAGACCCAGTACTTC. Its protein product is CASSLLGEGEETQYF.

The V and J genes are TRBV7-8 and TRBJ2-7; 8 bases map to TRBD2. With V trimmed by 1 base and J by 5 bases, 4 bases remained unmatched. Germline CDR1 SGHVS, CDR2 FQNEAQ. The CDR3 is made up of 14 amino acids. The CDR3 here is CASSLEREQNEQYF. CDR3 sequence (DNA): TGTGCCAGCAGCTTAGAGCGGGAGCAAAACGAGCAGTACTTC. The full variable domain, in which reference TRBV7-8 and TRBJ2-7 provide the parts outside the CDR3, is GAGVSQSPRYKVAKRGQDVALRCDPISGHVSLFWYQQALGQGPEFLTYFQNEAQLDKSGLPSDRFFAERPEGSVSTLKIQRTQQEDSAVYLCASSLEREQNEQYFGPGTRLTVT.

CDR3 sequence (DNA): TGTGCCAGTAGTTCCCAGTCAGCCGGGGAGCTGTTTTTT. This sequence encodes CASSSQSAGELFF. This chain uses TRBV19 with TRBJ2-2; D ambiguous. Trimming took off 5 bases at V and 6 bases at J, with 10 bases between the two ends. Germline CDR1 reads LNHDA; CDR2 reads SQIVND (reference sequence). This CDR3 contains 13 residues.